This T cell receptor beta chain was recorded in a study of shared clonotypes between healthy human individuals. Study findings and constraints: The diversity represented, both genetic and in exposure history, was limited by few donors.

It was into CD45RA+ naive and CD45RA-negative memory subsets that the CD4+ cells were split. V lost 1 base and J 1 base, leaving 3 bases between the germline ends. This CDR3 has 13 residues. From germline, CDR1 is SGHRS and CDR2 YFSETQ. Clones were read by immunoSEQ multiplex PCR, and TCRdb kept only the in-frame ones, dropping some. The sample lists about 530,000 clones, about 95% occurring once. In the case of this clone: What it binds is unknown.

Specimen: naive CD4+ T cells sorted from blood. Subset specified: CD45RA+ positively selected. The TCR comes from a woman in her 30s in good health. The V call is TRBV5-1, the J call TRBJ1-5, with no clear D. CDR3 protein: CASSLTSNQPQHF. In nucleotides, the CDR3 is TGCGCCAGCAGCTTGACAAGCAATCAGCCCCAGCATTTT. The full variable domain, completed using reference TRBV5-1 and TRBJ1-5, is KAGVTQTPRYLIKTRGQQVTLSCSPISGHRSVSWYQQTPGQGLQFLFEYFSETQRNKGNFPGRFSGRQFSNSRSEMNVSTLELGDSALYLCASSLTSNQPQHFGDGTRLSIL.